Here is one TCR beta chain with its context. Germline V gene data show CDR1 as SGHNT and CDR2 as YYREEE (reference sequence). The J segment lost 2 bases and the V segment lost 3 bases, leaving 15 bases of the junction unmatched. CDR3 size: 19 residues. The source of the sample is a study of shared clonotypes between healthy human individuals. The data were produced by immunoSEQ multiplex PCR, yet TCRdb's version contains in-frame clones alone and is incomplete. This table has over 2 million clones, approximately 95% appearing once. From CD4+ cells came CD45RA+ naive and CD45RA-negative memory subsets.

Sequenced material: naive CD4+ T cells sorted from blood. The subset: CD45RA+ positively selected. This rearrangement joins TRBV5-4 to TRBJ2-2; 8 bases fit TRBD2. The source of this sequence is a man between 18 and 35 years old in good health. This CDR3 reads CASSSAPFGSGGNTGELFF. DNA of the CDR3: TGTGCCAGCAGCTCAGCCCCTTTCGGGAGCGGGGGAAACACCGGGGAGCTGTTTTTT.